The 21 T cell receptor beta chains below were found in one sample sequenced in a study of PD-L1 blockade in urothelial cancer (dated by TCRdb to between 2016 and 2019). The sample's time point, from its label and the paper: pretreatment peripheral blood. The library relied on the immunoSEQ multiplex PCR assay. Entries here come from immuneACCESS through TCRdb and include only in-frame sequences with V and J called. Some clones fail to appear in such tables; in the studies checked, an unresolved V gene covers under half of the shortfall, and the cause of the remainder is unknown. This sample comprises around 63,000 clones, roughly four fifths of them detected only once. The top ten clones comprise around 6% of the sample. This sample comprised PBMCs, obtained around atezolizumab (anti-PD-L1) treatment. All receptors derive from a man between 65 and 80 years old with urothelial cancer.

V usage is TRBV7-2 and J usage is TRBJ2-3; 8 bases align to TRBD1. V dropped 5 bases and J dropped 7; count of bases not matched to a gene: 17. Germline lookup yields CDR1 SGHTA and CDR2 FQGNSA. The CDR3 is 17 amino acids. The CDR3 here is CASSQYGTGGSGNTQYF. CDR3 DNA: TGTGCCAGCAGCCAGTACGGGACAGGAGGTTCGGGGAATACGCAGTATTTT. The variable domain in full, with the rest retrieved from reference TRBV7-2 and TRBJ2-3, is GAGVSQSPSNKVTEKGKDVELRCDPISGHTALYWYRQSLGQGLEFLIYFQGNSAPDKSGLPSDRFSAERTGGSVSTLTIQRTQQEDSAVYLCASSQYGTGGSGNTQYFGPGTRLTVL.

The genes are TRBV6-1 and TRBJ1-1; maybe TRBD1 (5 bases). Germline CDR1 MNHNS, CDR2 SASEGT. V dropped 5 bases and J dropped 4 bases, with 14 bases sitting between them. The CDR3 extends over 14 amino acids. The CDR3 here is CASSTRVVVTEAFF. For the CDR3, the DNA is TGTGCCAGCAGTACCAGGGTGGTAGTCACTGAAGCTTTCTTT.

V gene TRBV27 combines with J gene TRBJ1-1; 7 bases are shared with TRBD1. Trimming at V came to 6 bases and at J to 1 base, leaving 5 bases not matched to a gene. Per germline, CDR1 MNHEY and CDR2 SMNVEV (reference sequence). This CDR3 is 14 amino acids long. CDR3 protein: CASRLGQANTEAFF. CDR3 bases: TGTGCCAGCAGGCTAGGACAGGCGAACACTGAAGCTTTCTTT.

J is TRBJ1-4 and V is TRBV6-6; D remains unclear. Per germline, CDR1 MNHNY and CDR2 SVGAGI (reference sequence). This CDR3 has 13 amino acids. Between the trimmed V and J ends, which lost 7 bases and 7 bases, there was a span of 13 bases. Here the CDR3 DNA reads TGTGCCAGCACCTCCTCCGGTGGTGAAAAACTGTTTTTT. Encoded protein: CASTSSGGEKLFF.

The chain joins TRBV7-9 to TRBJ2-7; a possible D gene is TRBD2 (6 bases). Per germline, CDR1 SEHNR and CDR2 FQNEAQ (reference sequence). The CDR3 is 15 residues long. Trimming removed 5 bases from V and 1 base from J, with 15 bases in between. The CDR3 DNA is TGTGCCAGCAGCCCCCTAGGGGCGGGGTCCTACGAGCAGTACTTC. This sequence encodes CASSPLGAGSYEQYF.

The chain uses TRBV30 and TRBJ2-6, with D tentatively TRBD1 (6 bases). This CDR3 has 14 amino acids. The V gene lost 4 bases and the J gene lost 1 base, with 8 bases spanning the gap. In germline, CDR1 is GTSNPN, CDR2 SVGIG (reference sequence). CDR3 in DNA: TGTGCCTGGACTAGGGGGTCTGGGGCCAACGTCCTGACTTTC. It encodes CAWTRGSGANVLTF.

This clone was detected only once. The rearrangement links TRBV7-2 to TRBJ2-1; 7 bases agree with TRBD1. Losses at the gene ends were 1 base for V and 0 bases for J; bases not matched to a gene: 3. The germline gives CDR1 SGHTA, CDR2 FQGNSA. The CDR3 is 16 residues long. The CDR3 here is CASSLDGTASYNEQFF. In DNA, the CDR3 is TGTGCCAGCAGCTTAGATGGGACAGCCTCCTACAATGAGCAGTTCTTC. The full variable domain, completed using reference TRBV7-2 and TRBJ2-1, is GAGVSQSPSNKVTEKGKDVELRCDPISGHTALYWYRQSLGQGLEFLIYFQGNSAPDKSGLPSDRFSAERTGGSVSTLTIQRTQQEDSAVYLCASSLDGTASYNEQFFGPGTRLTVL.

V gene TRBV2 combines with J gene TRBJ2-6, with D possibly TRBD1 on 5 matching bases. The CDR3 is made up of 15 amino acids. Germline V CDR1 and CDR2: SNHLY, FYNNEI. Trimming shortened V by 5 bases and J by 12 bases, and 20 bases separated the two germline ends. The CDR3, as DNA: TGTGCCAGCAGTCCCCTTGGGGCAGACTTAGTCGTCCTGACTTTC. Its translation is CASSPLGADLVVLTF.

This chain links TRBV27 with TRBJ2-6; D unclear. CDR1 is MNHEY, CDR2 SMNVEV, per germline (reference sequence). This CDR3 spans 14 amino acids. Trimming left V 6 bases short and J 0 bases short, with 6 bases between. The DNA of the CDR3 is TGTGCCAGCAGCCGAGACTCTGGGGCCAACGTCCTGACTTTC. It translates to CASSRDSGANVLTF.

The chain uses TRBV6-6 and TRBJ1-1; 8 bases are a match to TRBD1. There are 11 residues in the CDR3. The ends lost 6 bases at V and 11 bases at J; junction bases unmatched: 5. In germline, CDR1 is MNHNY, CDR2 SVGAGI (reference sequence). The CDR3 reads CASSTGDRAFF. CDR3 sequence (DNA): TGTGCCAGCAGCACCGGGGACAGGGCTTTCTTT.

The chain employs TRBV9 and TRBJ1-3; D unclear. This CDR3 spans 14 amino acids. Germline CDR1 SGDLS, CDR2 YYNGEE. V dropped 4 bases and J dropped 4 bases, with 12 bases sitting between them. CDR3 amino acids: CASSPSGAGNTIYF. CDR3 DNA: TGTGCCAGCAGCCCCTCAGGTGCCGGAAACACCATATATTTT.

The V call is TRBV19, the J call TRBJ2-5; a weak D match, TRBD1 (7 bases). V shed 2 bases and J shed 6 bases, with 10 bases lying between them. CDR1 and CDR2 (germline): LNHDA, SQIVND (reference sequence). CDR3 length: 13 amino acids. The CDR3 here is CASSIQGGQTQYF. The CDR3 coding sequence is TGTGCCAGTAGTATACAGGGGGGACAGACCCAGTACTTC.

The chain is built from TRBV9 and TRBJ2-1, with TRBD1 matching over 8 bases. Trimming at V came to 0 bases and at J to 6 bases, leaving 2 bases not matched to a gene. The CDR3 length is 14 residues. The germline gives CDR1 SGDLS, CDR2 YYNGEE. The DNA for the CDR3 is TGTGCCAGCAGCGTAGGGACAGGGTTCAATGAGCAGTTCTTC. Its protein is CASSVGTGFNEQFF.

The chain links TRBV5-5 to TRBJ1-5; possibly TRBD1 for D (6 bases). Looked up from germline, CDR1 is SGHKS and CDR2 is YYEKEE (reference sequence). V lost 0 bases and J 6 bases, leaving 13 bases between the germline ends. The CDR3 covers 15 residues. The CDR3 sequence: CASSLGQDLGQPQHF. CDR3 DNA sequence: TGTGCCAGCAGCTTGGGACAGGACCTCGGTCAGCCCCAGCATTTT.

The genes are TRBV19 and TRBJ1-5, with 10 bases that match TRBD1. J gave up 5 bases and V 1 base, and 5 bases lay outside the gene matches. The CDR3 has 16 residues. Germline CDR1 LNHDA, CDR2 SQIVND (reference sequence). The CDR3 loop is CASSIVGDRGHQPQHF. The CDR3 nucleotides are TGTGCCAGTAGTATAGTGGGGGACAGGGGCCATCAGCCCCAGCATTTT.

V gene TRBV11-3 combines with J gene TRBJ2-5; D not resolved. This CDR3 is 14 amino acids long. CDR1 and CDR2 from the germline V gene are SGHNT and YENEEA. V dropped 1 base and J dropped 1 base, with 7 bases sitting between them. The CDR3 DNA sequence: TGTGCCAGCAGCTTAGGGGCAGTCCAAGAGACCCAGTACTTC. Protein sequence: CASSLGAVQETQYF.

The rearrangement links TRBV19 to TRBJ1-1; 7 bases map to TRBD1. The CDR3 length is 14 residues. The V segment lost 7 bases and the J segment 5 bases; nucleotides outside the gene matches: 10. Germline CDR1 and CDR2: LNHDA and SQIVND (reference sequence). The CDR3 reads CASTPDRIGTEAFF. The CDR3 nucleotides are TGTGCCAGTACCCCGGACAGGATTGGGACTGAAGCTTTCTTT. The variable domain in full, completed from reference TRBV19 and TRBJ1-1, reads DGGITQSPKYLFRKEGQNVTLSCEQNLNHDAMYWYRQDPGQGLRLIYYSQIVNDFQKGDIAEGYSVSREKKESFPLTVTSAQKNPTAFYLCASTPDRIGTEAFFGQGTRLTVV.

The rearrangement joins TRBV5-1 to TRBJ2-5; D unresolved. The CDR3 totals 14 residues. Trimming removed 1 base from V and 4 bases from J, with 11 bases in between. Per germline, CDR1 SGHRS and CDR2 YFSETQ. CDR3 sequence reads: CASSLLSPVETQYF. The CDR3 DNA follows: TGCGCCAGCAGCTTGTTAAGTCCGGTAGAGACCCAGTACTTC.

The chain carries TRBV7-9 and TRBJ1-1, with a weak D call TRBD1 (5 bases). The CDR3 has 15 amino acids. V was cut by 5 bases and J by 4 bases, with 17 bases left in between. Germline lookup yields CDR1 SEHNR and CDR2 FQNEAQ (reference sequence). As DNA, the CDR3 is TGTGCCAGCAGCCCCAGGACGGGGGAGGGCACTGAAGCTTTCTTT. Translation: CASSPRTGEGTEAFF.

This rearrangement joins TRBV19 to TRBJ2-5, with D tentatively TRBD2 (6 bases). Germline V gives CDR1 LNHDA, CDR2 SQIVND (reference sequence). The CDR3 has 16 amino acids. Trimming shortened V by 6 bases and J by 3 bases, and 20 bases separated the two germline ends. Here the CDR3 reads CASSPSGLSIEETQYF. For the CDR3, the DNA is TGTGCCAGTAGCCCATCGGGACTCTCAATAGAAGAGACCCAGTACTTC.

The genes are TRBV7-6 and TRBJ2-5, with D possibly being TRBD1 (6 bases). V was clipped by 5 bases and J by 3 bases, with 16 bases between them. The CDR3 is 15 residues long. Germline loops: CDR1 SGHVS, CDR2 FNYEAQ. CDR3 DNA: TGTGCCAGCAGCGTATCCGGGACACATAAAGAGACCCAGTACTTC. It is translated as CASSVSGTHKETQYF.